This passage covers 20 T cell receptor beta chains from one sample sequenced in a study of vaccination and CD4 T cells after COVID-19. Oncomine TCR Beta short-read sequencing was applied to DNA from cultured CD4+ T cells. TCRdb ran MiXCR on the PCR reads and lists one entry per CDR3 protein. The data show 17,000 or so distinct CDR3 sequences, about 61% seen once. This sample's treatment: approximately 11-day PBMC culture with coronavirus spike peptide pools or control peptides (ViraFEST assay). No cognate antigen is known for these TCRs. Specimen: CD4+ T cells from blood, cultured in vitro. The receptor set was obtained from a human donor who had recovered from COVID-19.

J is TRBJ1-1 and V is TRBV27; 9 positions match TRBD1. Unmatched junction bases numbered 10, after V lost 5 bases and J lost 6 bases. The CDR3 is 15 residues long. The germline V gene has CDR1 MNHEY and CDR2 SMNVEV (reference sequence). The CDR3 protein is CASSPFGQGSAEAFF. For the CDR3, the DNA is TGTGCCAGCAGTCCCTTCGGACAGGGGTCCGCTGAAGCTTTCTTT.

The chain carries TRBV20-1 and TRBJ1-3, with D unresolved. Germline CDR1 reads DFQATT; CDR2 reads SNEGSKA (reference sequence). The CDR3 consists of 15 residues. V lost 5 bases to trimming and J lost 3 bases, with 17 bases between them. The CDR3 DNA reads as TGCAGTGCTTCCCGGGCCTTTACGATTGGAAACACCATATATTTT. Residues: CSASRAFTIGNTIYF.

The chain combines TRBV20-1 with TRBJ2-5; 13 nucleotides match TRBD2. CDR3 length equals 15 residues. The trim removed 4 bases at V and 4 bases at J, leaving 6 bases unmatched. The germline V gene has CDR1 DFQATT and CDR2 SNEGSKA (reference sequence). The CDR3 DNA reads as TGCAGTGCTAAAAGGACTAGCGGGGGCCTAGAGACCCAGTACTTC. It is translated as CSAKRTSGGLETQYF.

V and J are TRBV2 and TRBJ2-3, with D tentatively TRBD2 (5 bases). This CDR3 has 15 amino acids. The V and J ends lost 4 bases and 2 bases respectively, with 13 bases between them. CDR1 is SNHLY, CDR2 FYNNEI, per germline. CDR3 sequence: CASSGGSGSTDTQYF. As DNA, the CDR3 is TGTGCCAGCAGTGGAGGGTCGGGATCCACAGATACGCAGTATTTT.

The genes are TRBV20-1 and TRBJ2-3; D may be TRBD2 (5 bases). The CDR3 has 14 amino acids. Per germline, CDR1 DFQATT and CDR2 SNEGSKA (reference sequence). The V gene lost 5 bases and the J gene lost 5 bases, with 17 bases spanning the gap. The CDR3 reads CSARGAGSGDTQYF. In nucleotides, the CDR3 is TGCAGTGCTCGAGGCGCGGGTTCGGGAGATACGCAGTATTTT.

The CDR3: CASSPPNLQETQYF. The CDR3 DNA sequence: TGTGCCAGCAGTCCCCCGAACCTACAAGAGACCCAGTACTTC. V usage is TRBV28 and J usage is TRBJ2-5, with D uncertain. The CDR3 extends over 14 amino acids. V lost 5 bases and J lost 2, with 12 bases in between. Germline-derived CDR1 and CDR2 are MDHEN and SYDVKM.

This clonotype came up a few times. This rearrangement joins TRBV2 to TRBJ1-6; 9 bases are shared with TRBD1. In germline, CDR1 is SNHLY, CDR2 FYNNEI. The CDR3 consists of 16 residues. Trimming removed 7 bases from V and 8 bases from J; junction bases left unmatched: 12. CDR3 bases: TGTGCCAGCAATACCGGGACAGGGTTTCGGGATTCACCCCTCCACTTT. The encoded protein is CASNTGTGFRDSPLHF.

This clonotype was observed once. The CDR3 loop is CASSLEASGRKEQFF. The DNA for the CDR3 is TGTGCCAGCAGCTTAGAGGCTAGCGGGAGGAAGGAGCAGTTCTTC. The chain joins TRBV7-2 to TRBJ2-1; 11 bases are a match to TRBD2. V was clipped by 1 base and J by 10 bases; unmatched bases: 6. Per germline, CDR1 SGHTA and CDR2 FQGNSA. CDR3 length: 15 residues. Looking up the rest from reference TRBV7-2 and TRBJ2-1 gives the full variable domain: GAGVSQSPSNKVTEKGKDVELRCDPISGHTALYWYRQSLGQGLEFLIYFQGNSAPDKSGLPSDRFSAERTGGSVSTLTIQRTQQEDSAVYLCASSLEASGRKEQFFGPGTRLTVL.

The rearrangement joins TRBV27 to TRBJ2-1; 8 positions match TRBD2. After removal of 7 bases from V and 5 bases from J, the junction contained 7 bases not matched to a gene. Germline CDR1 MNHEY, CDR2 SMNVEV (reference sequence). CDR3 length equals 14 residues. The CDR3 loop reads CASKPGLVDNEQFF. CDR3 sequence (DNA): TGTGCCAGCAAACCGGGACTAGTCGACAATGAGCAGTTCTTC.

The rearrangement uses TRBV7-9 and TRBJ1-2; tentative D call: TRBD1 (5 bases). V gave up 5 bases and J gave up 0 bases, with 10 bases separating them. The CDR3 is 14 amino acids. Germline V gives CDR1 SEHNR, CDR2 FQNEAQ (reference sequence). The CDR3 bases are TGTGCCAGCAGCCGGGACGGACCTAACTATGGCTACACCTTC. Translation gives CASSRDGPNYGYTF.

This rearrangement joins TRBV6-1 to TRBJ2-7; D is possibly TRBD1 (5 bases). The CDR3 consists of 14 residues. Germline CDR1 is MNHNS and CDR2 is SASEGT. Trimming removed 3 bases from V and 2 bases from J, with 11 bases in between. The CDR3 is CASSELQVTYEQYF. DNA of the CDR3: TGTGCCAGCAGTGAGCTACAGGTCACCTACGAGCAGTACTTC.

This rearrangement joins TRBV7-3 to TRBJ2-3, with a possible D match to TRBD1 (6 bases). This CDR3 has 14 amino acids. Germline V gene data show CDR1 as SGHTA and CDR2 as FQGTGA. The germline V and J ends were trimmed by 5 bases and 4 bases, with 13 bases remaining between them. CDR3 amino acids: CASSPRGMADTQYF. CDR3 bases: TGTGCCAGCAGCCCCAGGGGAATGGCAGATACGCAGTATTTT.

In the case of this clonotype: Given the absence of the conserved phenylalanine or tryptophan at the CDR3 end, a read error is likely. CDR3 amino acids: CASFDRTNYGYTL. Here the CDR3 DNA reads TGTGCCAGTTTCGACAGGACTAACTATGGCTACACCCTC. The chain uses TRBV6-2 or TRBV6-3 and TRBJ1-2, with a tentative D call TRBD1 (6 bases). CDR1 and CDR2 (germline): MNHEY, SVGEGT. The CDR3 length is 13 residues. Trimming removed 9 bases from V and 0 bases from J, with 11 bases in between.

This clonotype was seen only once. This chain uses TRBV12-3 or TRBV12-4 with TRBJ2-2, with 10 bases matching TRBD2. This CDR3 has 14 amino acids. V dropped 6 bases and J dropped 7; count of bases not matched to a gene: 5. The CDR3 coding sequence is TGTGCCAGCAGCGGGACTAGCGCTCTCGGGGAGCTGTTTTTT. This gives the protein CASSGTSALGELFF.

The V and J genes are TRBV29-1 and TRBJ2-5; 12 bases match TRBD2. Germline V gene lookup returns CDR1 SQVTM and CDR2 ANQGSEA. The CDR3 has 15 residues. The junction had 2 bases not matched to a gene; V was cut back by 3 bases and J by 0 bases. The CDR3 region has the DNA TGCAGCGTTGAGGGGACTAGCGGGCACCAAGAGACCCAGTACTTC. Protein: CSVEGTSGHQETQYF.

V gene TRBV19 combines with J gene TRBJ2-3; TRBD2 matches 8 bases. J was trimmed by 4 bases and V by 5 bases; bases with no gene match: 8. This CDR3 contains 15 residues. Germline V gene sequence: CDR1 LNHDA, CDR2 SQIVND (reference sequence). This CDR3 reads CASSSQAGGSDTQYF. The DNA of the CDR3 is TGTGCCAGTAGTTCCCAGGCGGGGGGCTCAGATACGCAGTATTTT.

This sequence joins TRBV12-3 or TRBV12-4 and TRBJ1-1; D might be TRBD1 (5 bases). The CDR3 is made up of 19 amino acids. V gave up 3 bases and J gave up 1 base, with 24 bases separating them. CDR3: CASSLRPHFLGTGNTEAFF. The CDR3 coding sequence is TGTGCCAGCAGTTTGAGACCCCACTTCCTGGGGACTGGGAACACTGAAGCTTTCTTT.

The chain carries TRBV7-8 and TRBJ1-1; 8 bases are a match to TRBD1. The V gene end was trimmed by 4 bases and the J gene end by 10 bases; junction bases not matched to a gene: 5. The CDR3 runs to 12 residues. CDR1 is SGHVS, CDR2 FQNEAQ, per germline. The CDR3 coding sequence is TGTGCCAGCAGCTATGGGACAGGTGTAGCTTTCTTT. It is translated as CASSYGTGVAFF.

This clonotype was seen once. This chain links TRBV20-1 with TRBJ2-3; D is ambiguous. Germline values: CDR1 DFQATT, CDR2 SNEGSKA (reference sequence). V shed 6 bases and J shed 5 bases, with 15 bases lying between them. The CDR3 is 13 amino acids. CDR3 sequence: CSAILARGDTQYF. Here the CDR3 DNA reads TGCAGTGCCATCCTCGCTCGAGGAGATACGCAGTATTTT.

The chain employs TRBV7-2 and TRBJ2-2, with D hard to call. Looked up from germline, CDR1 is SGHTA and CDR2 is FQGNSA. The CDR3 sequence is 14 residues long. V gave up 4 bases and J gave up 0 bases, with 6 bases separating them. The CDR3 nucleotides are TGTGCCAGCAGCTCGGACGCGAACACCGGGGAGCTGTTTTTT. Encoded protein: CASSSDANTGELFF.